These 15 T cell receptor beta chains were all obtained from the same sample, sequenced in a study of T-cell memory formation after mild COVID-19. TCRdb reprocessed the 5' RACE reads via MiXCR and lists one record per CDR3 protein. This table holds about 400,000 distinct CDR3 sequences, roughly 17% found once. The sample comprised PBMCs or a T cell subset sorted from them (not recorded which). The source of these receptors is a man aged 18 to 29 who had mild COVID-19 (a few samples of this study predate the infection). Cell type and time point are not known.

The V call is TRBV20-1, the J call TRBJ1-2, with 12 bases lining up with TRBD1. V shed 6 bases and J 3 bases; nucleotides not matched to a gene: 5. CDR1 DFQATT and CDR2 SNEGSKA come from the germline V gene (reference sequence). This CDR3 is 14 amino acids long. This CDR3 is CSATGQGAYYGYTF. CDR3 in DNA: TGCAGTGCGACGGGACAGGGGGCATACTATGGCTACACCTTC.

This chain uses TRBV27 with TRBJ1-2, with a weak D call TRBD1 (5 bases). CDR1 is MNHEY and CDR2 is SMNVEV in the germline V gene (reference sequence). The V end was cut by 3 bases, the J end by 4 bases, with 15 bases between. The CDR3 runs 15 residues. Here the CDR3 reads CASSFSGTLPYGYTF. The CDR3, as DNA: TGTGCCAGCAGTTTCTCAGGGACCTTACCCTATGGCTACACCTTC.

This clonotype was observed a few times. The V and J genes are TRBV5-1 and TRBJ1-1; D is ambiguous. V dropped 0 bases and J dropped 10 bases, with 10 bases sitting between them. There are 12 residues in the CDR3. Germline CDR1 SGHRS, CDR2 YFSETQ. CDR3 in amino acids: CASSLDRIVAFF. In DNA, the CDR3 is TGCGCCAGCAGCTTGGATAGGATCGTAGCTTTCTTT.

Only a few counts were recorded for this clonotype. The rearrangement uses TRBV15 and TRBJ2-4; D call uncertain. The germline V and J ends were trimmed by 4 bases and 4 bases, with 17 bases remaining between them. This CDR3 spans 16 amino acids. Looked up from germline, CDR1 is LNHNV and CDR2 is YYDKDF (reference sequence). CDR3 bases: TGTGCCACCAGCACGGCATACTCGCAATCGAAAAACATTCAGTACTTC. Protein: CATSTAYSQSKNIQYF.

This clonotype was picked up many times. This chain joins TRBV24-1 and TRBJ2-1, with 9 bases fitting TRBD1. Losses at the gene ends were 2 bases for V and 7 bases for J; bases not matched to a gene: 2. The CDR3 totals 14 residues. Germline assignment: CDR1 KGHDR and CDR2 SFDVKD. CDR3 amino acids: CATSDYGTGNEQFF. Here the CDR3 DNA reads TGTGCCACCAGTGATTACGGGACAGGGAATGAGCAGTTCTTC.

To note about this clonotype: A much bigger clone sits one base away, suggesting this may be a read error. V and J are TRBV11-2 and TRBJ1-1; D perhaps matches TRBD1 (5 bases). This CDR3 contains 14 residues. Trimming removed 1 base at V and 5 bases at J, with 11 bases between. CDR1 and CDR2 (germline): SGHAT, FQNNGV. CDR3 nucleotides: TGTGCCAGCAGCTTAGGCAGGGAAGGTACTGAAGCTTTCTTT. It encodes CASSLGREGTEAFF.

This sequence joins TRBV7-2 and TRBJ1-4; 9 nucleotides match TRBD1. The CDR3 totals 17 residues. Germline assignment: CDR1 SGHTA and CDR2 FQGNSA. V dropped 2 bases and J dropped 6; count of bases not matched to a gene: 10. The CDR3 DNA reads TGTGCCAGCAGCTTATCATCCCCTGGGGACAGGGATGAAAAACTGTTTTTT. The encoded protein is CASSLSSPGDRDEKLFF.

The V call is TRBV6-2 or TRBV6-3, the J call TRBJ1-2, with 7 bases identical to TRBD1. Per germline, CDR1 MNHEY and CDR2 SVGEGT. CDR3 length: 14 amino acids. Trimming at V came to 10 bases and at J to 2 bases, leaving 10 bases not matched to a gene. Written as DNA, the CDR3 is TGTGCCACCTTAACGGGAGGGGGCAACTATGGCTACACCTTC. This encodes CATLTGGGNYGYTF.

A few counts support this clonotype. CDR3 bases: TGTGCCAGCAGCGACGGTCTCGGGCAGGCAGCAGGGGATGAGCAGTTCTTC. Translated, it gives CASSDGLGQAAGDEQFF. This chain joins TRBV9 and TRBJ2-1; D perhaps matches TRBD1 (6 bases). The V gene lost 3 bases and the J gene lost 8 bases, with 24 bases spanning the gap. CDR1 is SGDLS and CDR2 is YYNGEE in the germline V gene. CDR3 length: 17 amino acids.

This sequence joins TRBV12-3 or TRBV12-4 and TRBJ1-1; 7 bases match TRBD1. The CDR3 length is 15 residues. V was pared by 7 bases and J by 4 bases, with 12 bases of the junction left unmatched. The CDR3 nucleotides read TGTGCCAGCACCCCAGGGCAGGGGGGATCCACTGAAGCTTTCTTT. This gives the protein CASTPGQGGSTEAFF.

The chain is built from TRBV7-9 and TRBJ2-3; D remains unclear. This CDR3 is 14 amino acids long. V lost 6 bases and J lost 6, with 16 bases in between. Germline CDR1 and CDR2: SEHNR and FQNEAQ (reference sequence). This CDR3 reads CASRGWRNLDTQYF. The CDR3 DNA sequence: TGTGCCAGCAGAGGATGGCGGAATTTGGATACGCAGTATTTT.

This clonotype has just a few counts. The gene calls are TRBV5-5 and TRBJ1-5, with TRBD1 as a possible D gene (5 bases). In germline, CDR1 is SGHKS, CDR2 YYEKEE (reference sequence). The CDR3 is made up of 14 amino acids. The V end was cut by 0 bases, the J end by 5 bases, with 9 bases between. The CDR3 here is CASSLVGGDQPQHF. Here the CDR3 DNA reads TGTGCCAGCAGCTTGGTCGGGGGGGATCAGCCCCAGCATTTT.

The sample holds many counts of this clonotype. The V and J genes are TRBV7-9 and TRBJ2-7; D unresolved. V was cut by 4 bases and J by 3 bases, with 13 bases left in between. This CDR3 region has 14 residues. Germline V gene lookup returns CDR1 SEHNR and CDR2 FQNEAQ (reference sequence). CDR3 amino acids: CASSYQLGYYEQYF. In nucleotides, the CDR3 is TGTGCCAGCAGCTATCAGCTGGGGTACTACGAGCAGTACTTC.

The rearrangement uses TRBV28 and TRBJ2-1, with 7 bases fitting TRBD1. V was clipped by 5 bases and J by 4 bases; unmatched bases: 5. Germline CDR1 is MDHEN and CDR2 is SYDVKM. The CDR3 extends over 14 amino acids. CDR3 region: CASSPGDSYNEQFF. DNA of the CDR3: TGTGCCAGCAGTCCTGGGGACAGTTACAATGAGCAGTTCTTC.

The V gene is TRBV4-1, the J gene TRBJ1-2; D perhaps matches TRBD1 (5 bases). Germline V CDR1 and CDR2: MGHRA, YSYEKL. The germline V and J ends were trimmed by 6 bases and 7 bases, with 18 bases remaining between them. CDR3 length: 14 amino acids. Here the CDR3 DNA reads TGCGCCAGCAGTCTTGACCCGGGGGGATTTGGCTACACCTTC. This sequence encodes CASSLDPGGFGYTF.